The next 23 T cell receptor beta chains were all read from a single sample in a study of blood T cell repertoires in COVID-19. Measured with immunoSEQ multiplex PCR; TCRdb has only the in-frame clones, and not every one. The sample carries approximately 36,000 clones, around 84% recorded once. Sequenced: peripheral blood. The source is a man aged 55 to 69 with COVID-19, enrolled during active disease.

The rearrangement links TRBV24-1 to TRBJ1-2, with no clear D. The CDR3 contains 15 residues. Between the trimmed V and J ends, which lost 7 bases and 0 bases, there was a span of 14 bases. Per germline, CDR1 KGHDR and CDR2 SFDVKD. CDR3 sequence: CATRQLRVANYGYTF. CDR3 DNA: TGTGCCACCAGACAGTTGAGGGTAGCTAACTATGGCTACACCTTC.

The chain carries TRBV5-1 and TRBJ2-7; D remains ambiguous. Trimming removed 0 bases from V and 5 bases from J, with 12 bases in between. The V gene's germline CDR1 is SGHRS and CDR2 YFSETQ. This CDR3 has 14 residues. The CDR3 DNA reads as TGCGCCAGCAGCTTGGTGGCAGGCCCCAACGAGCAGTACTTC. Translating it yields CASSLVAGPNEQYF.

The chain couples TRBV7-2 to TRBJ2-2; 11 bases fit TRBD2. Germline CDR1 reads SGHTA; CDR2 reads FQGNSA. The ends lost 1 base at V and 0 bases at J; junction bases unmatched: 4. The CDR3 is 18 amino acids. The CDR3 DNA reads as TGTGCCAGCAGCTTAGGCCTACTAGCGGGAGCGAACACCGGGGAGCTGTTTTTT. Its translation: CASSLGLLAGANTGELFF.

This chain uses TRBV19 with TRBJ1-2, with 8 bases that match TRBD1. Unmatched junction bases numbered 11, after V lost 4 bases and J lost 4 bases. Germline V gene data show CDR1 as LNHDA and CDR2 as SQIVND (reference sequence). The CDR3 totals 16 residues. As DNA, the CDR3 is TGTGCCAGTAGTACCGAAGTCGGACAGGGACCCTATGGCTACACCTTC. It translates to CASSTEVGQGPYGYTF.

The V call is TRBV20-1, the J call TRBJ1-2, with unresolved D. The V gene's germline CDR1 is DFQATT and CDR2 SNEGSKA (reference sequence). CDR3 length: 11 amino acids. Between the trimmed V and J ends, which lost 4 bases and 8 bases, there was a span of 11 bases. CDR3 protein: CSATGTYGYTF. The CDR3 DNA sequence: TGCAGTGCTACAGGCACCTACGGCTACACCTTC.

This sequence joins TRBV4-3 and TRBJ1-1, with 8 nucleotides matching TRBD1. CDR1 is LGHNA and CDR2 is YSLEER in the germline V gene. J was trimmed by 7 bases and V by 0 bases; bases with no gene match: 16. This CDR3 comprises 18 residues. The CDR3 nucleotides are TGCGCCAGCAGCCAAGATTTAACCCGGACAGGGCTTTCCAATGAAGCTTTCTTT. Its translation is CASSQDLTRTGLSNEAFF.

The CDR3, as DNA: TGTGCCAGCACGCGGGAACTCTACAATGAGCAGTTCTTC. It translates to CASTRELYNEQFF. The chain combines TRBV2 with TRBJ2-1; D perhaps matches TRBD2 (6 bases). V was clipped by 7 bases and J by 3 bases, with 10 bases between them. The CDR3 is 13 residues long. The germline gives CDR1 SNHLY, CDR2 FYNNEI.

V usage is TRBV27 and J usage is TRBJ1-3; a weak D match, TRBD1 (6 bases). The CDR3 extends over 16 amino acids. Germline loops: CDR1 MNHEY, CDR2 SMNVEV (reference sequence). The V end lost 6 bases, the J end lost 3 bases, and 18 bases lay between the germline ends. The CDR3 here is CASSHLGGAGGNTIYF. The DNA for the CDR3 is TGTGCCAGCAGCCATCTCGGGGGGGCCGGTGGAAACACCATATATTTT.

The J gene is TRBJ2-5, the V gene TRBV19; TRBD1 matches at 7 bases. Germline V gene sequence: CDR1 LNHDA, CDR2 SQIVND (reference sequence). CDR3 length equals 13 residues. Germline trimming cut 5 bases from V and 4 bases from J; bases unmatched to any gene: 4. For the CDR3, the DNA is TGTGCCAGTAGTGTAAACAGGGGAGAGACCCAGTACTTC. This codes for CASSVNRGETQYF.

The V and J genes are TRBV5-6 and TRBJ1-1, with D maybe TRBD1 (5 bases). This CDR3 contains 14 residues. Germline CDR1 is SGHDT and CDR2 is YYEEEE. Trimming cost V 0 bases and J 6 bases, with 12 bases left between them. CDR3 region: CASSLASGWSEAFF. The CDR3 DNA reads TGTGCCAGCAGCTTGGCGTCAGGGTGGTCTGAAGCTTTCTTT.

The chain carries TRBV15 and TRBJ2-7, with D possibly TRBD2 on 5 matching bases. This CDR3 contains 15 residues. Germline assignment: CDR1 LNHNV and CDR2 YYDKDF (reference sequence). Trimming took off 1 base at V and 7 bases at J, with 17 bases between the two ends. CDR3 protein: CATSRARVRCYEQYF. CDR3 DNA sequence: TGTGCCACCAGCAGAGCGAGGGTGCGATGTTATGAGCAGTACTTC.

This CDR3 reads CASSRRAGEETQYF. In nucleotides, the CDR3 is TGTGCCAGCTCCCGGAGGGCGGGAGAGGAGACCCAGTACTTC. This chain uses TRBV27 with TRBJ2-5; 7 bases are a match to TRBD2. Germline-derived CDR1 and CDR2 are MNHEY and SMNVEV (reference sequence). The CDR3 contains 14 residues. Trimming removed 8 bases from V and 5 bases from J; junction bases left unmatched: 11.

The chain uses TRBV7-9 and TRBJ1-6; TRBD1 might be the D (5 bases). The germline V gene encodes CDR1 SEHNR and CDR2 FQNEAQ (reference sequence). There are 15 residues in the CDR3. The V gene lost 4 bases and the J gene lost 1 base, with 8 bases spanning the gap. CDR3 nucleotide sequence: TGTGCCAGCAGCTCGGGGGGATCCTATAATTCACCCCTCCACTTT. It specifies CASSSGGSYNSPLHF.

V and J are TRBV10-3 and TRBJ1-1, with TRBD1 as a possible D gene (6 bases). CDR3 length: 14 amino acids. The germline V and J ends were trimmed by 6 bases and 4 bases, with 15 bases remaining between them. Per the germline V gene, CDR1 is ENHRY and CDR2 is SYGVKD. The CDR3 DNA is TGTGCCATCAGCCCCCAGGGGAGTTCCACTGAAGCTTTCTTT. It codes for CAISPQGSSTEAFF.

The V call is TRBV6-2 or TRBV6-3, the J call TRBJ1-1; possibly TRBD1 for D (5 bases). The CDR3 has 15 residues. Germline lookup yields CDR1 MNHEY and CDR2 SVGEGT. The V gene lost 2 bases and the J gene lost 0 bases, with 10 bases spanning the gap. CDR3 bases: TGTGCCAGCAGTTACCTGGGGGGGATGAACACTGAAGCTTTCTTT. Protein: CASSYLGGMNTEAFF.

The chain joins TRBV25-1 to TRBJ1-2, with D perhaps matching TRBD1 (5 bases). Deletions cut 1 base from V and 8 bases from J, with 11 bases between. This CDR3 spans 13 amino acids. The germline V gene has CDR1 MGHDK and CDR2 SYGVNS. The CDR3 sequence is CASSESGKAGYTF. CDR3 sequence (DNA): TGTGCCAGCAGTGAATCAGGGAAGGCAGGCTACACCTTC.

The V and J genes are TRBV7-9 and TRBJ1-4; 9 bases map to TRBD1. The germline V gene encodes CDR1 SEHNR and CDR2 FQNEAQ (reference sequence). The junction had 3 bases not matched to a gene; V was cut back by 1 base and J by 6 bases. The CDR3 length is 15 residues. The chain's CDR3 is CASSLVGDRDEKLFF. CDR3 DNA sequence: TGTGCCAGCAGCTTAGTCGGGGACAGGGATGAAAAACTGTTTTTT.

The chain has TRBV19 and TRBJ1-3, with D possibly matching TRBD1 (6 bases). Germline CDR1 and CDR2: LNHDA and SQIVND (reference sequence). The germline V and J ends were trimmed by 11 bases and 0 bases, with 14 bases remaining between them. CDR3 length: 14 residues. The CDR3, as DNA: TGTGCCTCGGGGGGCGACTCCTCTGGAAACACCATATATTTT. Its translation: CASGGDSSGNTIYF.

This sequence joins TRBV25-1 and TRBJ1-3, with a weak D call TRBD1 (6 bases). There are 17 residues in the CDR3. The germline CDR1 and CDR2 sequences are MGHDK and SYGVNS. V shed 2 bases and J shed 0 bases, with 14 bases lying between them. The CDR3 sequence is CASSEAGTRLSGNTIYF. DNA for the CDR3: TGTGCCAGCAGTGAAGCAGGGACAAGACTCTCTGGAAACACCATATATTTT.

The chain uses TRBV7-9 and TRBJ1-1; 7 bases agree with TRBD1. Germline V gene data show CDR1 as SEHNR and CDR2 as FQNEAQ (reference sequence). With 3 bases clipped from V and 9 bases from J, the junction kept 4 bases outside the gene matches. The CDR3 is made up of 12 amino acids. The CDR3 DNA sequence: TGTGCCAGCAGCTTCCGGGACAGTCAAGCTTTCTTT. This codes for CASSFRDSQAFF.

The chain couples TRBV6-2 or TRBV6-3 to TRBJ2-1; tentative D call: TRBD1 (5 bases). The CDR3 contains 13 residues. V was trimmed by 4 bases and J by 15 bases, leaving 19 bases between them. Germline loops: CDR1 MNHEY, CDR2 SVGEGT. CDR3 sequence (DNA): TGTGCCAGCAGTTCCACAGGTCCGGGTGGTCTGTTCTTC. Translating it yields CASSSTGPGGLFF.

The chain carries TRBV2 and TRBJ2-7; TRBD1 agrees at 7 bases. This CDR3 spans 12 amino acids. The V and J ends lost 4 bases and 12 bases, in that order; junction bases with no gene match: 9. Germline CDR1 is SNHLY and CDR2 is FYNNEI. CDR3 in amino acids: CASSVEKGQVYF. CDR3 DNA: TGTGCCAGCAGTGTCGAAAAAGGACAGGTGTACTTC.

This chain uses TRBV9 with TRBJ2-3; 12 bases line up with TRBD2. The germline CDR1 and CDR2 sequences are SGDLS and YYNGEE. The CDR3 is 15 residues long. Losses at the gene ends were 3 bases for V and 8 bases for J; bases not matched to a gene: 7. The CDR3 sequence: CASSASGRESGTQYF. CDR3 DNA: TGTGCCAGCAGCGCTAGCGGGAGGGAGTCAGGTACGCAGTATTTT.